Listed below are T cell receptor beta chains from one sample, sequenced in a study of regulatory T cells in long-lasting Graves disease. Via MiXCR, TCRdb re-called the multiplex PCR reads, giving one row per CDR3 protein. The table includes a few hundred thousand distinct CDR3 sequences, about 22% detected once. Sequenced here: peripheral blood mononuclear cells (PBMCs), sampled when the disease was refractory, from a patient treated with antithyroid drugs. All receptors derive from a female donor with Graves disease. Each CDR3 is given with its conserved first and last residue. The order of the fields is D gene, J gene, V gene, CDR3 protein. D genes are given only for firm matches.

D: .
J: TRBJ2-5
V: TRBV7-2
CDR3: CASSLVFRGNLGETQYF

D: .
J: TRBJ2-7
V: TRBV24-1
CDR3: CATSDWTGSSYEQYF

D: .
J: TRBJ2-6
V: TRBV6-1
CDR3: CASEWRGSSGANVLTF

D: .
J: TRBJ2-7
V: TRBV28
CDR3: CASSPRYEQYF

D: .
J: TRBJ1-4
V: TRBV19
CDR3: CASSQVWTNEKLFF

D: .
J: TRBJ2-5
V: TRBV3-1
CDR3: CASSQGAKSETQYF

D: TRBD1
J: TRBJ1-2
V: TRBV5-4
CDR3: CASGDRDYGYTF

D: TRBD1
J: TRBJ2-1
V: TRBV28
CDR3: CASSHGQGNNEQFF

D: TRBD1
J: TRBJ2-5
V: TRBV6-5
CDR3: CASSYSRTGKWETQYF

D: .
J: TRBJ1-1
V: TRBV10-3
CDR3: CAISESGGTLNTEAFF

D: TRBD1
J: TRBJ2-1
V: TRBV29-1
CDR3: CSVAGGPGTGGYNEQFF

D: .
J: TRBJ2-7
V: TRBV27
CDR3: CASSPMVLGSSYEQYF

D: .
J: TRBJ1-3
V: TRBV19
CDR3: CASNPDGTSGNTIYF

D: .
J: TRBJ1-3
V: TRBV9
CDR3: CASSVEDSPGNTIYF